The clone carrying this T cell receptor (beta chain) turned up a few times. The target antigen is unknown. The CDR3 is 15 residues long. V was pared by 1 base and J by 4 bases, with 3 bases of the junction left unmatched. The germline gives CDR1 SGHDN, CDR2 FVKESK. The sample is drawn from a study of T cells in Graves' hyperthyroidism and ophthalmopathy. Graves' hyperthyroidism without ophthalmopathy progression within 18 months was termed stable. Findings and limits, study-wide: Blood shared most expanded thyroid clonotypes above 0.001.

The CDR3 regions of TCR beta were amplified from RNA transcripts. The TCR CDR3 first-round RT-PCR relied on the HTBI primer set. TCRdb fed the multiplex PCR reads into MiXCR, producing one record per CDR3 protein. Among some 460,000 distinct CDR3 sequences listed, more than 15% were seen once. The sequence derives from a woman under 30 with Graves' hyperthyroidism. The V call is TRBV14, the J call TRBJ1-4, with 7 positions matching TRBD1. The sample consisted of blood. The DNA of the CDR3 is TGTGCCAGCAGCCAAGTGGGACAGAATAATGAAAAACTGTTTTTT. It specifies CASSQVGQNNEKLFF.